A single sample is the source of the 13 T cell receptor beta chains below, sequenced in a study of Ad26.COV2.S vaccination and SARS-CoV-2 variants. TCRdb keeps only in-frame clones here, not all; method: immunoSEQ multiplex PCR. The sample carries about 400,000 clones, roughly 85% recorded once. As for treatment: some 20 received Ad26.COV2.S at low or high dose, single or two shots; about 5 received placebo; per-sample allocation not given. Following the first vaccine or placebo injection, samples were taken on day 63. The source was peripheral blood, collected in a trial of Ad26.COV2.S vaccine versus placebo. The receptors come from a person between 18 and 59 years old who received the Ad26.COV2.S COVID-19 vaccine or a placebo.

The gene calls are TRBV30 and TRBJ1-5; a weak D match, TRBD1 (6 bases). Germline CDR1 and CDR2: GTSNPN and SVGIG (reference sequence). This CDR3 comprises 13 residues. V lost 3 bases, J lost 7 bases, and 13 bases lay in between. Here the CDR3 DNA reads TGTGCCTGGAGCACAGGGAGGGAACAGCCCCAGCATTTT. The encoded protein is CAWSTGREQPQHF.

This chain joins TRBV6-5 and TRBJ1-3; TRBD1 agrees at 9 bases. V lost 7 bases, J lost 4 bases, and 5 bases stayed unmatched. The length of the CDR3 is 14 residues. The germline V gene has CDR1 MNHEY and CDR2 SVGAGI. In DNA form, the CDR3 reads TGTGCCAGCACTATGGACAGGGGCGGAAACACCATATATTTT. This gives the protein CASTMDRGGNTIYF.

This clone has just one count. This sequence joins TRBV11-2 and TRBJ2-1; 10 nucleotides align to TRBD2. Losses at the gene ends were 5 bases for V and 3 bases for J; bases not matched to a gene: 4. Looked up from germline, CDR1 is SGHAT and CDR2 is FQNNGV. This CDR3 has 15 residues. CDR3: CASSPGLAVYNEQFF. For the CDR3, the DNA is TGTGCCAGCAGCCCCGGACTAGCGGTCTACAATGAGCAGTTCTTC.

The chain has TRBV5-1 and TRBJ1-2; 7 bases are shared with TRBD1. Germline V gene sequence: CDR1 SGHRS, CDR2 YFSETQ. The ends lost 3 bases at V and 4 bases at J; junction bases unmatched: 6. The CDR3 has 14 residues. The CDR3 loop reads CASSWGQPGYGYTF. For the CDR3, the DNA is TGCGCCAGCAGCTGGGGACAGCCGGGCTATGGCTACACCTTC.

The chain employs TRBV3-1 (or the pseudogene TRBV3-2) and TRBJ1-1; D is unclear. This CDR3 has 12 residues. In germline, CDR1 is LGHDT, CDR2 YNNKEL (reference sequence). Trimming removed 0 bases from V and 8 bases from J, with 7 bases in between. Here the CDR3 reads CASSQEIGEAFF. In DNA form, the CDR3 reads TGTGCCAGCAGCCAAGAAATTGGGGAAGCTTTCTTT.

The CDR3 DNA follows: TGTGCCAGCAGTATCTCTCCCCGGGACAGTACCTACGAGCAGTACTTC. Translation: CASSISPRDSTYEQYF. V is TRBV5-4 and J is TRBJ2-7; 7 bases are a match to TRBD1. Germline V gene data show CDR1 as SGHNT and CDR2 as YYREEE (reference sequence). The CDR3 has 16 residues. The ends lost 5 bases at V and 2 bases at J; junction bases unmatched: 13.

CDR3 loop: CASRPLSGDIYGYTF. CDR3 nucleotides: TGTGCCAGCAGACCGCTTTCCGGGGATATATATGGCTACACCTTC. The chain couples TRBV2 to TRBJ1-2; D call uncertain. Trimming left V 6 bases short and J 5 bases short, with 19 bases between. Germline CDR1 and CDR2: SNHLY and FYNNEI. The length of the CDR3 is 15 residues.

This clone occurred a few times. This rearrangement joins TRBV7-6 to TRBJ1-4; 10 bases map to TRBD1. The CDR3 is 15 residues long. The junction had 3 bases not matched to a gene; V was cut back by 3 bases and J by 5 bases. CDR1 is SGHVS, CDR2 FNYEAQ, per germline. CDR3 amino acids: CASSLTGGENEKLFF. CDR3 bases: TGTGCCAGCAGCTTGACAGGGGGCGAGAATGAAAAACTGTTTTTT.

The V gene is TRBV25-1, the J gene TRBJ2-7, with no clear D. V was pared by 1 base and J by 4 bases, with 8 bases between. Germline assignment: CDR1 MGHDK and CDR2 SYGVNS. The CDR3 totals 13 residues. The CDR3 is CASSELEPYEQYF. The CDR3 DNA reads as TGTGCCAGCAGTGAATTGGAACCTTACGAGCAGTACTTC.

The chain is built from TRBV19 and TRBJ2-1; 10 bases map to TRBD1. Per germline, CDR1 LNHDA and CDR2 SQIVND (reference sequence). Trimming took 6 bases from V and 9 from J; bases not matched to a gene: 5. The CDR3 has 13 amino acids. Here the CDR3 DNA reads TGTGCCAGTAGGGGACAGGGGCGGGGTGAGCAGTTCTTC. Residues: CASRGQGRGEQFF.

CDR3 bases: TGTGCCAGCAGCCAAGACGAAGGTCAAGAGACCCAGTACTTC. The encoded protein is CASSQDEGQETQYF. V and J are TRBV3-1 (or the pseudogene TRBV3-2) and TRBJ2-5; D gene unclear. Germline V gene lookup returns CDR1 LGHDT and CDR2 YNNKEL (reference sequence). V lost 0 bases to trimming and J lost 2 bases, with 7 bases between them. The CDR3 covers 14 residues.

Only one count was recorded for this clone. The chain joins TRBV6-2 or TRBV6-3 to TRBJ2-3; D might be TRBD2 (6 bases). V dropped 2 bases and J dropped 2 bases, with 8 bases sitting between them. The CDR3 contains 14 residues. Germline-derived CDR1 and CDR2 are MNHEY and SVGEGT. In nucleotides, the CDR3 is TGTGCCAGCAGTTACCGGGGGTTCACAGATACGCAGTATTTT. It encodes CASSYRGFTDTQYF.

This rearrangement joins TRBV11-2 to TRBJ1-2, with a tentative D call TRBD1 (5 bases). Trimming took 2 bases from V and 0 from J, leaving 19 bases between them. The CDR3 spans 18 residues. Germline-derived CDR1 and CDR2 are SGHAT and FQNNGV. This chain's CDR3 is CASSLSGTWGVANYGYTF. Written as DNA, the CDR3 is TGTGCCAGCAGCTTAAGCGGGACTTGGGGGGTGGCTAACTATGGCTACACCTTC. Full variable domain (remainder filled in from reference TRBV11-2 and TRBJ1-2): EAGVAQSPRYKIIEKRQSVAFWCNPISGHATLYWYQQILGQGPKLLIQFQNNGVVDDSQLPKDRFSAERLKGVDSTLKIQPAKLEDSAVYLCASSLSGTWGVANYGYTFGSGTRLTVV.